This TCR beta chain was found in a study of regulatory T cells in long-lasting Graves disease. This CDR3 contains 11 residues. CDR1 is MNHEY and CDR2 is SVGEGT in the germline V gene. V was cut by 4 bases and J by 8 bases, with 8 bases left in between. TCR beta libraries were built with iRepertoire HTBI primers and Arm-PCR of CDR3 regions. MiXCR was run by TCRdb on the multiplex PCR reads, yielding one entry per CDR3 protein. The table records roughly 350,000 distinct CDR3 sequences, 16% of them present only once. This clonotype was picked up a small number of times. As for time point: newly diagnosed GD, antithyroid drugs for less than 3 months. The TCR library was made from RNA extracted from PBMCs. A further study also used this sample, focusing on T cells in Graves' hyperthyroidism and ophthalmopathy.

This sample comprised peripheral blood mononuclear cells (PBMCs), obtained at new diagnosis, from a patient treated with antithyroid drugs. The receptor's source is a woman aged 18-29 years with Graves disease. The J gene is TRBJ1-2, the V gene TRBV6-2 or TRBV6-3; D is uncertain. CDR3 amino acids: CASSSAGGYTF. CDR3 DNA: TGTGCCAGCAGTTCAGCTGGCGGCTACACCTTC.